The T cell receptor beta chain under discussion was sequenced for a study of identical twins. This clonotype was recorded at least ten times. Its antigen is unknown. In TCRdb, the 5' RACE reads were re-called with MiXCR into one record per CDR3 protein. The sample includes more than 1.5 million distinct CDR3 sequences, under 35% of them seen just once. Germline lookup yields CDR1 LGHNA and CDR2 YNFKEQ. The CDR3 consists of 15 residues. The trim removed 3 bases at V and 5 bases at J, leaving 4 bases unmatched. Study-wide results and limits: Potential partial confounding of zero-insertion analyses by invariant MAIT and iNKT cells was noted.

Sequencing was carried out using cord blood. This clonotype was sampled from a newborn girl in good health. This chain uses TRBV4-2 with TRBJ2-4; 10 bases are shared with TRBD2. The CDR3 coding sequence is TGTGCCAGCAGCCATCCCGGACTAGCGGAAAACATTCAGTACTTC. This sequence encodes CASSHPGLAENIQYF.